This T cell receptor (beta chain) was captured by sequencing in a study of control samples from healthy donors and cancer patients. Between the trimmed V and J ends, which lost 7 bases and 2 bases, there was a span of 7 bases. Per the germline V gene, CDR1 is MNHEY and CDR2 is SVGAGI. CDR3 length equals 12 residues. Using immunoSEQ multiplex PCR, the repertoire was profiled, and TCRdb retains in-frame clones only, with some absent. This sample has approximately 87,000 clones, with approximately 93% found just once. The sequencing sample was made of PBMCs. The chain employs TRBV6-5 and TRBJ2-3; D uncertain. The clonotype was recovered from a woman aged 40 to 50 with lung cancer. The CDR3 DNA is TGTGCCAGCACCCCGGCCACAGATACGCAGTATTTT. It yields the protein CASTPATDTQYF.